The 11 T cell receptor beta chains in this list originate from one sample, sequenced in a study of cytomegalovirus exposure and HLA in healthy donors. With 60 Vbeta and 13 Jbeta primers, the PCR was carried out. Libraries were prepared by immunoSEQ multiplex PCR; TCRdb keeps only in-frame clonotypes and omits some of them. Altogether 60,000 or so clones are present, roughly 77% being singletons, with the ten largest covering around 25%. The sequencing sample was made of PBMCs. The receptors come from a woman in her thirties or forties in good health and CMV-seropositive.

The chain has TRBV7-8 and TRBJ2-5, with D possibly matching TRBD1 (6 bases). The J call is in doubt because the DNA end fits TRBJ2-7 better. This CDR3 is 14 amino acids long. CDR1 and CDR2 (germline): SGHVS, FQNEAQ. CDR3 region: CASSSDHRDGEQYF. CDR3 sequence (DNA): TGTGCCAGCAGCTCCGATCACAGGGACGGCGAGCAGTACTTC.

The chain recombines TRBV10-2 with TRBJ2-1; 11 positions agree with TRBD2. CDR1 WSHSY and CDR2 SAAADI come from the germline V gene. V lost 6 bases, J lost 7 bases, and 8 bases stayed unmatched. The CDR3 sequence is 15 residues long. The CDR3 is CASRDGLAGSNEQFF. CDR3 nucleotides: TGCGCCAGCAGGGATGGACTAGCGGGCTCTAATGAGCAGTTCTTC.

J is TRBJ1-2 and V is TRBV6-5; D is perhaps TRBD1 (5 bases). Trimming left V 6 bases short and J 7 bases short, with 21 bases between. The CDR3 runs 15 residues. Germline CDR1 is MNHEY and CDR2 is SVGAGI. CDR3 sequence (DNA): TGTGCCAGCAGCCAACGGACGGGGGTCTTTGGTGGCTACACCTTC. This codes for CASSQRTGVFGGYTF.

The chain recombines TRBV10-3 with TRBJ2-6, with D perhaps matching TRBD1 (5 bases). Germline CDR1 reads ENHRY; CDR2 reads SYGVKD. There are 15 residues in the CDR3. Trimming pared 0 bases from V and 2 bases from J, leaving 5 bases between. The CDR3 loop is CAISESGAGANVLTF. The CDR3 bases are TGTGCCATCAGTGAGTCAGGGGCTGGGGCCAACGTCCTGACTTTC.

The rearrangement joins TRBV7-9 to TRBJ1-1; TRBD1 matches at 7 bases. Germline V lookup: CDR1 SEHNR, CDR2 FQNEAQ (reference sequence). This CDR3 comprises 14 residues. V lost 5 bases, J lost 1 base, and 4 bases stayed unmatched. CDR3: CASSDQGGNTEAFF. Written as DNA, the CDR3 is TGTGCCAGCAGCGATCAGGGGGGGAACACTGAAGCTTTCTTT.

The rearrangement links TRBV5-1 to TRBJ2-3; D possibly corresponds to TRBD2 (7 bases). The CDR3 has 17 residues. The ends were cut back, 0 bases at V and 0 bases at J, with 14 bases in the middle. Germline V gene sequence: CDR1 SGHRS, CDR2 YFSETQ. The CDR3 region is CASSLALGGASTDTQYF. In DNA, the CDR3 is TGCGCCAGCAGCTTGGCCTTGGGGGGGGCCAGCACAGATACGCAGTATTTT.

This clone was seen a handful of times. The chain employs TRBV7-8 and TRBJ1-1, with 8 bases aligning to TRBD1. This CDR3 spans 14 amino acids. The V segment lost 5 bases and the J segment 10 bases; nucleotides outside the gene matches: 12. Germline CDR1 SGHVS, CDR2 FQNEAQ. The CDR3 reads CASSQPQGDGGAFF. The CDR3 coding sequence is TGTGCCAGCAGCCAACCACAGGGGGACGGGGGAGCTTTCTTT.

The chain employs TRBV6-4 and TRBJ2-3; 7 bases agree with TRBD2. V was clipped by 2 bases and J by 4 bases; unmatched bases: 0. This CDR3 has 13 residues. CDR1 and CDR2 (germline): MRHNA, SNTAGT. This CDR3 is CASSDGGADTQYF. Written as DNA, the CDR3 is TGTGCCAGCAGTGACGGGGGGGCAGATACGCAGTATTTT.

This sequence joins TRBV29-1 and TRBJ1-2, with D unresolved. Germline V gives CDR1 SQVTM, CDR2 ANQGSEA. V dropped 0 bases and J dropped 0 bases, with 8 bases sitting between them. The CDR3 runs to 14 residues. DNA of the CDR3: TGCAGCGTTGAAGATTTCGGGTCTAACTATGGCTACACCTTC. It translates to CSVEDFGSNYGYTF. The complete variable domain, with remaining parts taken from reference TRBV29-1 and TRBJ1-2, reads SAVISQKPSRDICQRGTSLTIQCQVDSQVTMMFWYRQQPGQSLTLIATANQGSEATYESGFVIDKFPISRPNLTFSTLTVSNMSPEDSSIYLCSVEDFGSNYGYTFGSGTRLTVV.

The chain has TRBV12-5 and TRBJ2-1, with 12 nucleotides matching TRBD2. The germline V gene encodes CDR1 LGHNT and CDR2 FRNRAP. V lost 6 bases and J lost 7; bases outside the gene matches: 10. The CDR3 runs 16 residues. The CDR3 is CASGLSLAGGPNEQFF. CDR3 DNA sequence: TGTGCTAGTGGCCTCAGCCTAGCGGGGGGGCCAAATGAGCAGTTCTTC.

The chain employs TRBV5-1 and TRBJ1-2, with a tentative D call TRBD1 (6 bases). The CDR3 runs to 14 residues. Between the trimmed V and J ends, which lost 7 bases and 5 bases, there was a span of 18 bases. Per the germline V gene, CDR1 is SGHRS and CDR2 is YFSETQ. Here the CDR3 reads CASGKGGLEYGYTF. The CDR3 DNA reads as TGCGCCAGCGGAAAAGGGGGACTAGAATATGGCTACACCTTC.